The present T cell receptor beta chain was sequenced within a study of esophageal squamous cell carcinoma under preoperative chemotherapy (dated by TCRdb to the late 2010s). Background for the entire study: The study profiled TCR repertoires of both peripheral blood T cells and tumor-infiltrating lymphocytes. The study examined the effect of paclitaxel-nedaplatin chemotherapy on T-cell receptor repertoires in patients with esophageal squamous cell carcinoma. The cohort comprised five patients with primary esophageal squamous cell carcinoma. Repertoires from samples collected before paclitaxel-nedaplatin therapy were compared with repertoires from samples collected after the therapy. Broader findings and caveats from the paper: Post-treatment tumor-infiltrating lymphocytes appeared partly derived from peripheral T cells migrating into the tumor, not solely from local clonal changes. Paclitaxel-nedaplatin therapy induced immediate and substantial clonotype frequency changes, with contraction more likely among abundant clones than amplification. After chemotherapy, TCR diversity rose significantly in peripheral T cells, but this increase was not seen in tumor-infiltrating lymphocytes. The cohort was small, with only a handful of patients with esophageal squamous cell carcinoma analyzed.

Receptors were amplified or captured by PCR. Sequencing was performed on a HiSeq X Ten. High-throughput sequencing was used to characterize TCR repertoires. Clones were called with MiXCR by TCRdb after fastp trimmed the public reads at Q25, and only in-frame beta chains were retained. Records with the same CDR3 protein are collapsed into one entry carrying the most frequent genes and DNA. The sample table shows some 30,000 distinct CDR3 sequences, and roughly 52% are seen once. The ten top clones hold approximately 12% of the sample. The sample's time point label is to be understood as: before preoperative PTX-NDP chemotherapy. Before surgery, patients were given paclitaxel-nedaplatin as preoperative chemotherapy. From a lookup of the germline V gene, CDR1 and CDR2 are MNHNS and SASEGT. The CDR3 contains 15 residues, cysteine and phenylalanine counted. Just the 45-base CDR3 DNA is kept, in frame starting at base 1. Unmatched junction bases come to 19, with V trimmed by 8 bases and J by 12 bases.

Concerning this clonotype: What this receptor recognizes is not known. Base qualities are not recorded, but no much larger clone differs from it by a single base.

Specimen collection occurred from a patient given preoperative chemotherapy. This receptor was identified in a human donor with esophageal squamous cell carcinoma. The donor label of this sample is uncertain. The V gene is TRBV6-1 and the J gene is TRBJ2-3, and 8 junctional nucleotides match TRBD2. The sequenced DNA is TGTGCCAGCGGTGGCGGGGGGCGTGCCGCAGAGACCCAGTATTTT. Its translation reads: CASGGGGRAAETQYF.